This T cell receptor beta chain was recorded in a study of beta chain features in type 1 diabetes. Findings of the study overall: Across all four CD4+ subsets, people with type 1 diabetes showed modestly shorter TCRB CDR3s. Type 1 diabetes patients had fewer VDJ junction insertions and more deletions.

cDNA synthesis used the whole RNA isolate, giving expressed TCRB sequences. Produced via immunoSEQ multiplex PCR; TCRdb's table is partial and in-frame only. The sample consists of 350,000 to 450,000 clones, over 11% of them appearing once. CDR3 length equals 14 residues. Trimming shortened V by 1 base and J by 2 bases, and 8 bases separated the two germline ends. Germline-derived CDR1 and CDR2 are SGHTA and FQGNSA. A note on this clone: The target antigen is unknown.

The sequencing input was naive CD4+ T cells from blood. This sequence joins TRBV7-2 and TRBJ2-5; no reliable D call. The sequence was collected from a man aged 30 to 39 in good health. CDR3 region: CASSLVLRQETQYF. DNA for the CDR3: TGTGCCAGCAGCTTAGTTTTGAGGCAAGAGACCCAGTACTTC.